The present T cell receptor beta chain was sequenced within a study of OX40 agonist ivuxolimab in advanced cancers. Sequenced by immunoSEQ multiplex PCR; TCRdb stores in-frame clones only, minus some. The data show 95,000 to 150,000 clones, approximately 90% seen once. The germline V gene encodes CDR1 LNHDA and CDR2 SQIVND (reference sequence). Trimming stripped 8 bases from V and 7 bases from J, with 14 bases between. This CDR3 contains 13 residues. Sequences were derived from CD4+ or CD8+ T cells sorted from blood, sampled in a trial of the OX40 agonist ivuxolimab. The chain recombines TRBV19 with TRBJ2-2, with unresolved D. The receptor was isolated from an adult with an advanced solid tumor such as melanoma, head and neck, liver or kidney cancer. This chain's CDR3 is CASQSLGIGELFF. In DNA form, the CDR3 reads TGTGCCAGTCAATCCCTAGGGATCGGGGAGCTGTTTTTT.